The 19 T cell receptor beta chains reported below all come from one sample, sequenced in a study of beta chain features in type 1 diabetes. Sequenced material consisted of expressed TCRB transcripts (all of the isolated RNA was reverse transcribed). Clones were read by immunoSEQ multiplex PCR, and TCRdb kept only the in-frame ones, dropping some. The repertoire includes about 410,000 clones, more than 11% of them detected once, and roughly 0.04% sits in the top ten. The sequencing sample was made of naive CD4+ T cells from blood. These receptors were collected from a man aged 25 to 40 in good health.

The sample holds a few counts of this clone. The rearrangement joins TRBV15 to TRBJ2-5; 8 nucleotides agree with TRBD1. The germline V gene has CDR1 LNHNV and CDR2 YYDKDF (reference sequence). Trimming at V came to 8 bases and at J to 5 bases, leaving 4 bases not matched to a gene. There are 12 residues in the CDR3. The CDR3 region has the DNA TGTGCCACCGGACGGGACAGGGAGACCCAGTACTTC. The encoded protein is CATGRDRETQYF.

This clone was observed a handful of times. The gene calls are TRBV9 and TRBJ2-3; D is uncertain. The CDR3 extends over 14 amino acids. Germline CDR1 reads SGDLS; CDR2 reads YYNGEE. V dropped 0 bases and J dropped 2 bases, with 7 bases sitting between them. The CDR3, as DNA: TGTGCCAGCAGCGTAGCTACCCACACAGATACGCAGTATTTT. Protein product: CASSVATHTDTQYF.

The gene calls are TRBV23-1 and TRBJ1-5; D gene unclear. TRBV23-1 is given ORF status, its function remaining uncertain. This CDR3 contains 17 residues. Trimming stripped 0 bases from V and 2 bases from J, with 14 bases between. CDR3 in amino acids: CASSQSSPTTGNQPQHF. CDR3 coding DNA: TGCGCCAGCAGTCAATCGTCCCCTACAACGGGCAATCAGCCCCAGCATTTT.

V is TRBV23-1 and J is TRBJ1-2, with 8 nucleotides matching TRBD1. TRBV23-1 is treated as an ORF (open reading frame) with a function not yet certain. This CDR3 comprises 16 residues. The J segment lost 5 bases and the V segment lost 0 bases, leaving 8 bases of the junction unmatched. CDR3 coding DNA: TGCGCCAGCAGTCAATCTTCAGGGACAGGACTATATGGCTACACCTTC. Protein: CASSQSSGTGLYGYTF.

This clone was detected a few times. At the DNA level, this CDR3 is encoded by other sequences in the same sample as well. The chain has TRBV18 and TRBJ2-3; D gene uncertain. This CDR3 is 12 amino acids long. In germline, CDR1 is KGHSH, CDR2 LQKENI. V lost 5 bases, J lost 0 bases, and 3 bases lay in between. CDR3 sequence reads: CASSSSTDTQYF. Written as DNA, the CDR3 is TGTGCCAGCTCATCCAGCACAGATACGCAGTATTTT.

The table lists this clone with a few counts. This chain uses TRBV27 with TRBJ1-6; D is perhaps TRBD1 (5 bases). Germline values: CDR1 MNHEY, CDR2 SMNVEV (reference sequence). V gave up 3 bases and J gave up 2 bases, with 11 bases separating them. The CDR3 is 16 residues long. The DNA of the CDR3 is TGTGCCAGCAGTTTCTACGACAGTACCTATAATTCACCCCTCCACTTT. As protein: CASSFYDSTYNSPLHF.

In regard to this clone: The same CDR3 also results from other DNA sequences found in this sample. The chain carries TRBV19 and TRBJ2-7; the D is unclear. The CDR3 runs to 12 residues. V dropped 5 bases and J dropped 1 base, with 6 bases sitting between them. CDR1 is LNHDA, CDR2 SQIVND, per germline (reference sequence). CDR3 nucleotides: TGTGCCAGTAGTTCAATTTCCTACGAGCAGTACTTC. Translation: CASSSISYEQYF. Using reference TRBV19 and TRBJ2-7 for the parts outside the CDR3, the full variable domain is DGGITQSPKYLFRKEGQNVTLSCEQNLNHDAMYWYRQDPGQGLRLIYYSQIVNDFQKGDIAEGYSVSREKKESFPLTVTSAQKNPTAFYLCASSSISYEQYFGPGTRLTVT.

The chain is built from TRBV9 and TRBJ2-7; D possibly corresponds to TRBD1 (5 bases). This CDR3 is 18 amino acids long. Trimming cost V 0 bases and J 3 bases, with 22 bases left between them. CDR1 is SGDLS and CDR2 is YYNGEE in the germline V gene. CDR3 bases: TGTGCCAGCAGCGTAGAGCACAGGCCAGCACCTAGGAGCTACGAGCAGTACGTC. The encoded protein is CASSVEHRPAPRSYEQYV.

This clone was found a few times. The CDR3 region is CATSLEIGTTDTQYF. The CDR3 DNA sequence: TGTGCCACCAGCCTAGAGATAGGCACCACAGATACGCAGTATTTT. This chain uses TRBV15 with TRBJ2-3; D is ambiguous. The CDR3 is 15 amino acids. Per germline, CDR1 LNHNV and CDR2 YYDKDF (reference sequence). Trimming took off 5 bases at V and 2 bases at J, with 14 bases between the two ends. Complete variable domain (other parts from reference TRBV15 and TRBJ2-3): DAMVIQNPRYQVTQFGKPVTLSCSQTLNHNVMYWYQQKSSQAPKLLFHYYDKDFNNEADTPDNFQSRRPNTSFCFLDIRSPGLGDTAMYLCATSLEIGTTDTQYFGPGTRLTVL.

V and J are TRBV7-2 and TRBJ2-2; D gene unclear. The V gene lost 2 bases and the J gene lost 0 bases, with 7 bases spanning the gap. CDR3 length: 15 residues. CDR1 SGHTA and CDR2 FQGNSA come from the germline V gene. The CDR3 spells CASSLSRTNTGELFF. The CDR3, as DNA: TGTGCCAGCAGCTTATCCCGGACGAACACCGGGGAGCTGTTTTTT.

This clone was recorded a few times. The V and J genes are TRBV14 and TRBJ2-5, with a weak D call TRBD2 (5 bases). This CDR3 is 13 amino acids long. Germline loops: CDR1 SGHDN, CDR2 FVKESK. V lost 4 bases, J lost 5 bases, and 11 bases lay in between. The chain's CDR3 is CASSRRPRETQYF. The CDR3 region has the DNA TGTGCCAGCAGCCGGAGGCCAAGGGAGACCCAGTACTTC.

This CDR3 is CASSSGKTSWEQFF. The DNA of the CDR3 is TGTGCCAGCAGCTCAGGGAAGACTAGCTGGGAGCAGTTCTTC. The genes are TRBV7-3 and TRBJ2-1; TRBD2 aligns across 7 bases. V shed 4 bases and J 10 bases; nucleotides not matched to a gene: 10. Germline CDR1 is SGHTA and CDR2 is FQGTGA. This CDR3 comprises 14 residues. Filled out from reference TRBV7-3 and TRBJ2-1, the complete variable domain reads GAGVSQTPSNKVTEKGKYVELRCDPISGHTALYWYRQSLGQGPEFLIYFQGTGAADDSGLPNDRFFAVRPEGSVSTLKIQRTERGDSAVYLCASSSGKTSWEQFFGPGTRLTVL.

This clone was detected a few times. The rearrangement joins TRBV18 to TRBJ2-3; tentative D call: TRBD1 (6 bases). V lost 3 bases, J lost 5 bases, and 9 bases lay in between. Germline V lookup: CDR1 KGHSH, CDR2 LQKENI. The CDR3 has 13 residues. The CDR3 loop reads CASSPGQLDTQYF. The CDR3, as DNA: TGTGCCAGCTCACCCGGACAGTTAGATACGCAGTATTTT.

This clone has only a few counts. V usage is TRBV7-9 and J usage is TRBJ1-3, with 7 bases identical to TRBD1. The CDR3 loop spans 15 amino acids. The ends lost 7 bases at V and 0 bases at J; junction bases unmatched: 6. Germline CDR1 SEHNR, CDR2 FQNEAQ (reference sequence). CDR3 nucleotides: TGTGCCAGCATCACTGGGACAGACTCTGGAAACACCATATATTTT. As protein: CASITGTDSGNTIYF.

The chain recombines TRBV10-3 with TRBJ2-5; D uncertain. The CDR3 contains 14 residues. Germline-derived CDR1 and CDR2 are ENHRY and SYGVKD. V dropped 0 bases and J dropped 5 bases, with 10 bases sitting between them. The CDR3 DNA sequence: TGTGCCATCAGTGAGTCCCCCCAAGGGGAGACCCAGTACTTC. Protein sequence: CAISESPQGETQYF.

The V and J genes are TRBV7-8 and TRBJ2-7; the D is unclear. V dropped 5 bases and J dropped 7 bases, with 9 bases sitting between them. The CDR3 is 11 residues long. Per the germline V gene, CDR1 is SGHVS and CDR2 is FQNEAQ. The CDR3 DNA reads as TGTGCCAGCAGCATCTCCGGAGAGCAGTACGTC. Translated: CASSISGEQYV.

This clone has a handful of counts. The genes are TRBV5-4 and TRBJ2-5; 7 bases agree with TRBD2. The germline V gene has CDR1 SGHNT and CDR2 YYREEE (reference sequence). CDR3 length: 14 residues. V shed 4 bases and J 2 bases; nucleotides not matched to a gene: 5. CDR3 sequence: CASSPGTKQETQYF. Written as DNA, the CDR3 is TGTGCCAGCAGCCCCGGGACTAAACAAGAGACCCAGTACTTC.

Remarks on this clone: The junction departs from germline at one end; a sequencing error may be responsible. The chain couples TRBV4-3 to TRBJ1-1, with TRBD1 matching 9 bases. Germline V gene sequence: CDR1 LGHNA, CDR2 YSLEER. CDR3 length: 13 amino acids. CDR3 sequence reads: CASSHRDRDPEVF. In nucleotides, the CDR3 is TGCGCCAGCAGCCATAGGGACAGGGACCCAGAGGTTTTT.

The gene calls are TRBV14 and TRBJ1-2; D not certain. Germline V gene lookup returns CDR1 SGHDN and CDR2 FVKESK. The CDR3 spans 16 residues. Trimming stripped 2 bases from V and 7 bases from J, with 20 bases between. CDR3 amino acids: CASSQSQGRRTGGYTF. For the CDR3, the DNA is TGTGCCAGCAGCCAAAGCCAAGGACGGCGGACGGGTGGCTACACCTTC.